These 9 T cell receptor beta chains originate from one sample sequenced in a study of shared clonotypes between healthy human individuals. The naive CD8 subset, CD45RO-negative cells positively selected for CCR7, excluded terminally differentiated effector memory CD45RA+ cells. The assay was immunoSEQ multiplex PCR, and TCRdb's table has in-frame clones only and misses some. The table shows roughly 770,000 clones, with about 96% occurring only once. The material sequenced was naive CD8+ T cells sorted from blood. All receptors come from a man aged 25 to 40 in good health.

The J gene is TRBJ2-7, the V gene TRBV28; TRBD1 or TRBD2 may be the D gene (5 bases each). The V end lost 6 bases, the J end lost 5 bases, and 14 bases lay between the germline ends. CDR1 and CDR2 (germline): MDHEN, SYDVKM. This CDR3 region has 13 residues. The CDR3 DNA follows: TGTGCCAGCAGCCCCCCAGGGACCAACGAGCAGTACTTC. It translates to CASSPPGTNEQYF.

The chain joins TRBV11-3 to TRBJ2-7, with D perhaps TRBD1 (6 bases). Between the trimmed V and J ends, which lost 4 bases and 5 bases, there was a span of 12 bases. From germline, CDR1 is SGHNT and CDR2 YENEEA. The CDR3 runs 13 residues. As DNA, the CDR3 is TGTGCCAGCAGCTCGACAGGCCCCCACGAGCAGTACTTC. Its protein product is CASSSTGPHEQYF.

The chain joins TRBV7-2 to TRBJ2-3; no clear D gene. CDR3 length: 13 residues. The V gene's germline CDR1 is SGHTA and CDR2 FQGNSA. Between the trimmed V and J ends, which lost 4 bases and 4 bases, there was a span of 9 bases. CDR3 region: CASSYMAADTQYF. In nucleotides, the CDR3 is TGTGCCAGCAGCTACATGGCAGCAGATACGCAGTATTTT. Full variable domain (remainder filled in from reference TRBV7-2 and TRBJ2-3): GAGVSQSPSNKVTEKGKDVELRCDPISGHTALYWYRQSLGQGLEFLIYFQGNSAPDKSGLPSDRFSAERTGGSVSTLTIQRTQQEDSAVYLCASSYMAADTQYFGPGTRLTVL.

The genes are TRBV28 and TRBJ2-7; 13 bases are a match to TRBD2. CDR3 length: 16 amino acids. After removal of 5 bases from V and 3 bases from J, the junction contained 7 bases not matched to a gene. Germline V gene sequence: CDR1 MDHEN, CDR2 SYDVKM. This CDR3 reads CASSELAGGLVYEQYF. CDR3 nucleotides: TGTGCCAGCAGTGAACTAGCGGGAGGGCTGGTCTACGAGCAGTACTTC.

The chain recombines TRBV5-1 with TRBJ2-1, with 7 bases fitting TRBD1. The J segment lost 6 bases and the V segment lost 4 bases, leaving 7 bases of the junction unmatched. The CDR3 loop spans 14 amino acids. From germline, CDR1 is SGHRS and CDR2 YFSETQ. The CDR3 bases are TGCGCCAGCAGCACCGGGGACAGTCTCAATGAGCAGTTCTTC. It yields the protein CASSTGDSLNEQFF. Complete variable domain (other parts from reference TRBV5-1 and TRBJ2-1): KAGVTQTPRYLIKTRGQQVTLSCSPISGHRSVSWYQQTPGQGLQFLFEYFSETQRNKGNFPGRFSGRQFSNSRSEMNVSTLELGDSALYLCASSTGDSLNEQFFGPGTRLTVL.

The genes are TRBV27 and TRBJ1-1; no definite D call. Germline CDR1 and CDR2: MNHEY and SMNVEV (reference sequence). CDR3 length: 12 amino acids. The V gene lost 6 bases and the J gene lost 5 bases, with 10 bases spanning the gap. The CDR3, as DNA: TGTGCCAGCAGCTCCGGTAGGACTGAAGCTTTCTTT. It is translated as CASSSGRTEAFF.

The chain recombines TRBV5-4 with TRBJ1-1, with D possibly being TRBD1 (6 bases). This CDR3 region has 11 residues. Trimming left V 4 bases short and J 6 bases short, with 7 bases between. Germline V gene lookup returns CDR1 SGHNT and CDR2 YYREEE (reference sequence). In DNA form, the CDR3 reads TGTGCCAGCAGCCGGGGGCCTGAAGCTTTCTTT. Amino acids: CASSRGPEAFF.

V usage is TRBV7-9 and J usage is TRBJ2-5; 7 bases are a match to TRBD1. Per the germline V gene, CDR1 is SEHNR and CDR2 is FQNEAQ (reference sequence). The CDR3 totals 14 residues. The J segment lost 5 bases and the V segment lost 5 bases, leaving 8 bases of the junction unmatched. The CDR3: CASSQSDREETQYF. Written as DNA, the CDR3 is TGTGCCAGCAGCCAGTCCGACAGGGAGGAGACCCAGTACTTC. Full variable domain (missing parts from reference TRBV7-9 and TRBJ2-5): DTGVSQNPRHKITKRGQNVTFRCDPISEHNRLYWYRQTLGQGPEFLTYFQNEAQLEKSRLLSDRFSAERPKGSFSTLEIQRTEQGDSAMYLCASSQSDREETQYFGPGTRLLVL.

This chain uses TRBV28 with TRBJ2-3; D is tentatively TRBD1 or TRBD2 (6 bases each). CDR3 length: 15 amino acids. Germline V lookup: CDR1 MDHEN, CDR2 SYDVKM. V was trimmed by 7 bases and J by 1 base, leaving 15 bases between them. The CDR3 region is CASTKGGLRTDTQYF. The CDR3 DNA sequence: TGTGCCAGCACCAAAGGGGGGCTACGCACAGATACGCAGTATTTT.